The clone carrying this T cell receptor beta chain was seen many times. Its antigen is unidentified. These data originate in a study of T cells in Graves' hyperthyroidism and ophthalmopathy. The V end was cut by 1 base, the J end by 5 bases, with 18 bases between. CDR3 length: 16 residues. CDR1 is SGHAT and CDR2 is FQNNGV in the germline V gene. RNA transcripts were the template for amplifying TCR beta CDR3 regions. With the HTBI primer set, the TCR CDR3 went through a first round of RT-PCR. TCRdb called the multiplex PCR reads again in MiXCR, with one record for every CDR3 protein. In the table there are around 600,000 distinct CDR3 sequences, about 15% of which are singletons. Findings and caveats of the study: The model predicted ophthalmopathy a median roughly 6.5 months before onset. Most thyroid clonotypes expanded above 0.001 were also detected in blood.

When ophthalmopathy did not progress within 18 months, Graves' hyperthyroidism was considered stable. This sample holds PBMCs from about 9.3 ml fresh peripheral blood. The chain links TRBV11-2 to TRBJ2-7, with D possibly matching TRBD1 (6 bases). This TCR came from a woman between 25 and 40 years old with Graves' hyperthyroidism. Source material: blood. The CDR3 protein is CASSLVRQGGGDEQYF. In DNA, the CDR3 is TGTGCCAGCAGCTTAGTTCGGCAAGGGGGTGGGGACGAGCAGTACTTC.